This TCR beta chain was sequenced during a study of T cells after yellow fever vaccination (dated by TCRdb to about 2019). For the study in its entirety: Libraries from fractions with low cell numbers were prepared with the SMART-Seq v4 Ultra Low Input RNA kit. Blood was drawn at multiple timepoints before and after primary and secondary immunization, with bulk PBMC replicates and cell subsets isolated. To track T-cell clones before and after primary and booster YFV17D yellow fever vaccination, bulk TCR alpha and beta repertoires were sequenced longitudinally. Two healthy male donors, one aged 18 to 30 and one aged 30 to 40 years, made up the cohort. What the research found in general, with its limitations: After the booster, most clones that had expanded after primary vaccination were detected again (approximately 95% of CD4 and roughly 86% of CD8), suggesting broad maintenance of memory. Only a couple of donors were included in the study, so the extent to which the findings can be generalized is limited. The secondary T-cell response was weaker than the primary response but faster, peaking on day 5 instead of day 15. Computational filtering was required because FACS-sorted repertoires could contain abundant contaminating clonotypes from the bulk population. A small fraction of clonotypes appeared in both the CD4 and CD8 compartments, likely as a result of convergent recombination.

TCR cDNA was made using 5'RACE template switching, a step that added a universal primer site and unique molecular identifiers. cDNA synthesis was primed from both the TCR alpha and TCR beta constant segments. Libraries were amplified in two PCR steps, with sample barcodes and sequencing adapters added in the second step. Sequencing of libraries was done on Illumina HiSeq 2500 (2x100 bp) or NovaSeq (2x150 bp). The original methods were these. MIGEC was used to demultiplex reads and collapse the reads into UMI consensus sequences, and MiXCR was used for V(D)J alignment. Vaccine-responding clonotypes were defined with edgeR using replicate PBMC samples, requiring FDR below 0.01 and a log2 fold change above 5 up to day 15. Bulk clonotypes were assigned CD4 or CD8 identity according to which sequenced CD4 or CD8 repertoire held them at higher abundance. TCRdb trimmed public reads at Q25 via fastp, called clones via MiXCR and kept in-frame beta chains. Each CDR3 protein appears once, grouped with its most common genes and DNA. The V and J calls and clone size come from TCRdb's table, not from the authors' own analysis. The sample contains some 300,000 distinct CDR3 sequences, approximately 8% of them found a single time. Jointly, the top ten make up 17% of the sample.

Per the publication, the treatment or condition label means: live attenuated yellow fever vaccine strain. At each blood-draw timepoint, two biological replicates of bulk PBMCs were collected. A standard Ficoll-Paque protocol was used to isolate PBMCs from peripheral blood. TriZol was used to extract RNA from bulk PBMCs, CD4 and CD8 fractions, and dextramer-positive and dextramer-negative fractions. A few counts support this clonotype. Its antigen has not been determined. No base quality information exists; no much larger clone differs at one position. The CDR3 has 16 amino acids, counting the end cysteine and phenylalanine. The DNA shown is the 48-base CDR3, in frame from base 1. Taken from the germline V gene, the CDR1 and CDR2 loops are SGHTA and FQGTGA. V sheds 5 bases and J sheds 0 bases, leaving 14 bases between their ends.

The specimen was PBMCs, collected roughly seven weeks after the first yellow fever vaccination. The TCR was taken from a man aged 18 to 30 who received the YFV17D yellow fever vaccine. The chain is encoded by TRBV7-3 joined to TRBJ1-5; possibly the D gene is TRBD1, per 5 matching bases. The CDR3 reads as follows: CASSLDIRYSNQPQHF. Here is the DNA: TGTGCCAGCAGCCTGGACATTAGATATAGCAATCAGCCCCAGCATTTT.